The clone carrying this TCR beta chain was counted at least ten times. Antigen specificity is unknown. Not a single patient had been given any form of treatment at any point before undergoing thyroid surgery. The data are from a study of metastatic and nonmetastatic thyroid tumors. On the study more broadly: The comparison covered peripheral blood and tumor or nodule tissue in malignant and benign thyroid patients. Overall study findings and caveats: The study reportedly found significantly higher TCR beta diversity in malignant thyroid tumors than benign nodules, in blood and tumor.

This CDR3 is built from 16 residues. The V gene's germline CDR1 is SGDLS and CDR2 YYNGEE. V shed 0 bases, J shed 3 bases, and the junction held 1 base outside the gene matches. Per the study methods: To classify distant metastasis in papillary thyroid cancer, a model was built from CDR3 differences across clinicopathological groups. TCRdb re-analyzed the PCR reads through MiXCR. TCRdb assigned the V and J calls; the authors' analysis was not used. The table shows about 43,000 clones, with 3.2% occurring only once. The clonotype originates from a female donor with papillary thyroid cancer or a benign thyroid nodule (not recorded which). Some clones in this sample may be carry-over from other donors' samples. V and J are TRBV9 and TRBJ2-1; TRBD2 agrees at 12 bases. The sample consisted of blood. CDR3 sequence: CASSVETSGSYNEQFF. The CDR3 region has the DNA TGTGCCAGCAGCGTAGAGACTAGCGGGAGCTACAATGAGCAGTTCTTC.